Below are 15 T cell receptor beta chains sequenced from a single sample in a study of blood T cell repertoires in COVID-19. The table came from immunoSEQ multiplex PCR; TCRdb's copy has only in-frame clones and leaves some out. Of approximately 250,000 clones detected, approximately 86% appear once; the ten largest clones hold 1.5% to 2%. Sequences were obtained from peripheral blood. The origin of the receptors is a woman in her sixties or seventies who had recovered from COVID-19.

The CDR3 loop is CASSLLQGGPQHF. CDR3 DNA: TGTGCCAGCAGTCTACTCCAGGGCGGGCCCCAGCATTTT. The chain links TRBV28 to TRBJ1-5, with TRBD1 as a possible D gene (5 bases). This CDR3 region has 13 residues. Trimming took 5 bases from V and 9 from J, leaving 14 bases between them. Germline CDR1 is MDHEN and CDR2 is SYDVKM.

This clone was recorded a few times. V and J are TRBV19 and TRBJ1-5; D is perhaps TRBD1 (6 bases). This CDR3 is 12 amino acids long. Germline V gene sequence: CDR1 LNHDA, CDR2 SQIVND (reference sequence). Trimming took 8 bases from V and 4 from J, leaving 9 bases between them. CDR3 loop: CASQGPNQPQHF. As DNA, the CDR3 is TGTGCCAGTCAGGGGCCGAATCAGCCCCAGCATTTT. Variable domain in full (rest from reference TRBV19 and TRBJ1-5): DGGITQSPKYLFRKEGQNVTLSCEQNLNHDAMYWYRQDPGQGLRLIYYSQIVNDFQKGDIAEGYSVSREKKESFPLTVTSAQKNPTAFYLCASQGPNQPQHFGDGTRLSIL.

V gene TRBV7-2 combines with J gene TRBJ1-1; 7 positions match TRBD1. CDR3 length equals 16 residues. Losses at the gene ends were 5 bases for V and 0 bases for J; bases not matched to a gene: 9. Germline-derived CDR1 and CDR2 are SGHTA and FQGNSA. DNA of the CDR3: TGTGCCAGCAGCCCAAGGGACAGACCCATGAACACTGAAGCTTTCTTT. This translates into CASSPRDRPMNTEAFF.

The V call is TRBV5-4, the J call TRBJ2-5; 8 bases match TRBD1. CDR1 is SGHNT, CDR2 YYREEE, per germline (reference sequence). With 0 bases clipped from V and 5 bases from J, the junction kept 9 bases outside the gene matches. This CDR3 region has 16 residues. The CDR3 DNA sequence: TGTGCCAGCAGCTTGGCCGATCGGACAGGGCCCGAGACCCAGTACTTC. Translating gives CASSLADRTGPETQYF.

The chain has TRBV19 and TRBJ2-5, with TRBD2 as a possible D gene (7 bases). Looked up from germline, CDR1 is LNHDA and CDR2 is SQIVND (reference sequence). The length of the CDR3 is 13 residues. Trimming left V 3 bases short and J 4 bases short, with 9 bases between. Here the CDR3 reads CASSIGGRETQYF. The CDR3 region has the DNA TGTGCCAGTAGTATCGGGGGGCGAGAGACCCAGTACTTC.

V is TRBV11-2 and J is TRBJ2-1; 7 bases align to TRBD2. The germline CDR1 and CDR2 sequences are SGHAT and FQNNGV. Losses at the gene ends were 3 bases for V and 8 bases for J; bases not matched to a gene: 7. The CDR3 runs 14 residues. The CDR3 sequence: CASSLPGLGYEQFF. DNA for the CDR3: TGTGCCAGCAGCTTGCCTGGACTAGGGTATGAGCAGTTCTTC.

J is TRBJ1-1 and V is TRBV5-1; TRBD1 matches 9 bases. Germline assignment: CDR1 SGHRS and CDR2 YFSETQ. J was trimmed by 0 bases and V by 4 bases; bases with no gene match: 10. The CDR3 length is 17 residues. CDR3 amino acids: CASSLGTGFDMNTEAFF. CDR3 nucleotide sequence: TGCGCCAGCAGCCTAGGGACAGGGTTTGATATGAACACTGAAGCTTTCTTT.

This clone has a count of ten or more. The chain links TRBV6-6 to TRBJ1-2; D not resolved. This CDR3 has 16 amino acids. The V end was cut by 4 bases, the J end by 2 bases, with 17 bases between. CDR1 and CDR2 (germline): MNHNY, SVGAGI (reference sequence). The CDR3 bases are TGTGCCAGCAGTTCCCTCGCGGGCCGCCCAAACTATGGCTACACCTTC. Residues: CASSSLAGRPNYGYTF.

CDR3 residues: CASSLFAGAGTGELFF. The CDR3 nucleotides are TGTGCCAGCAGCTTATTTGCGGGGGCGGGCACCGGGGAGCTGTTTTTT. The chain combines TRBV7-3 with TRBJ2-2; maybe TRBD2 (7 bases). The CDR3 extends over 16 amino acids. Trimming removed 2 bases at V and 4 bases at J, with 14 bases between. CDR1 SGHTA and CDR2 FQGTGA come from the germline V gene. The full variable domain, with the rest looked up from reference TRBV7-3 and TRBJ2-2, is GAGVSQTPSNKVTEKGKYVELRCDPISGHTALYWYRQSLGQGPEFLIYFQGTGAADDSGLPNDRFFAVRPEGSVSTLKIQRTERGDSAVYLCASSLFAGAGTGELFFGEGSRLTVL.

The chain has TRBV7-3 and TRBJ2-3; 8 bases map to TRBD2. The germline V gene has CDR1 SGHTA and CDR2 FQGTGA. The CDR3 has 15 residues. Germline trimming cut 4 bases from V and 3 bases from J; bases unmatched to any gene: 6. CDR3 protein: CASSSGLAPTDTQYF. CDR3 in DNA: TGTGCCAGCAGCTCCGGACTAGCACCGACAGATACGCAGTATTTT.

The rearrangement uses TRBV6-6 and TRBJ2-1; D might be TRBD2 (5 bases). V lost 0 bases to trimming and J lost 12 bases, with 15 bases between them. The CDR3 extends over 14 amino acids. Germline V lookup: CDR1 MNHNY, CDR2 SVGAGI (reference sequence). For the CDR3, the DNA is TGTGCCAGCAGTTACTCCGGACGCCCGGCGGGGCAGTTCTTC. It is translated as CASSYSGRPAGQFF.

V gene TRBV11-2 combines with J gene TRBJ2-5, with a weak D call TRBD2 (5 bases). The CDR3 is 13 amino acids. Germline V lookup: CDR1 SGHAT, CDR2 FQNNGV. The ends were cut back, 4 bases at V and 5 bases at J, with 11 bases in the middle. The CDR3 DNA reads as TGTGCCAGCAGCTCCCTCGGGGAGGAGACCCAGTACTTC. It codes for CASSSLGEETQYF.

The chain is built from TRBV11-3 and TRBJ1-5, with 7 positions matching TRBD1. The J segment lost 1 base and the V segment lost 6 bases, leaving 6 bases of the junction unmatched. Germline V CDR1 and CDR2: SGHNT, YENEEA. The CDR3 contains 15 residues. The chain's CDR3 is CASRNRGVSNQPQHF. CDR3 nucleotide sequence: TGTGCCAGCAGAAACAGGGGCGTAAGCAATCAGCCCCAGCATTTT.

The chain uses TRBV11-2 and TRBJ2-7; D might be TRBD2 (6 bases). The CDR3 is 15 residues long. V lost 5 bases and J lost 3, with 17 bases in between. Germline V gene sequence: CDR1 SGHAT, CDR2 FQNNGV. CDR3 nucleotides: TGTGCCAGCAGCGTCTGGGACGGGGGAGTCTACGAGCAGTACTTC. This gives the protein CASSVWDGGVYEQYF.

This rearrangement joins TRBV9 to TRBJ2-2; perhaps TRBD2 as D (5 bases). Germline CDR1 SGDLS, CDR2 YYNGEE. The CDR3 is 15 residues long. The germline V and J ends were trimmed by 3 bases and 0 bases, with 9 bases remaining between them. The CDR3 DNA reads TGTGCCAGCAGCGCCGGGAACTCGAACACCGGGGAGCTGTTTTTT. It is translated as CASSAGNSNTGELFF.